A selection of T cell receptor beta chains follows, all from one sample in a study of CD8 T cells in Susac syndrome. TCRdb recomputed calls from the immunoSEQ multiplex PCR reads with MiXCR, one row per CDR3 protein. The data hold 330,000 or so distinct CDR3 sequences, with approximately 85% observed a single time. The sequenced sample was CD8+ T cells from PBMCs. The receptors shown here come from a human donor with multiple sclerosis. The CDR3 runs from the conserved cysteine through the conserved F or W. The D gene is left open where the match is weak. Clone size appears in some rows only: once, few, many, or a class for an expanded clone.

v_call: TRBV9; clone_size: .; j_call: TRBJ2-2; d_call: .; cdr3_aa: CASSVQNTGELFF; cdr3_nt: TGTGCCAGCAGCGTACAGAACACCGGGGAGCTGTTTTTT
v_call: TRBV29-1; clone_size: .; j_call: TRBJ2-2; d_call: .; cdr3_aa: CSVVSGENTGELFF; cdr3_nt: TGCAGCGTTGTTAGCGGAGAAAACACCGGGGAGCTGTTTTTT
v_call: TRBV20-1; clone_size: .; j_call: TRBJ1-5; d_call: .; cdr3_aa: CSARDRFSNQPQHF; cdr3_nt: TGCAGTGCTAGAGATCGCTTCTCGAATCAGCCCCAGCATTTT
v_call: TRBV9; clone_size: few; j_call: TRBJ2-7; d_call: TRBD1; cdr3_aa: CASSVGGTANEQYF; cdr3_nt: TGTGCCAGCAGCGTAGGTGGGACAGCCAACGAGCAGTACTTC
v_call: TRBV4-1; clone_size: .; j_call: TRBJ1-4; d_call: TRBD1; cdr3_aa: CASSQDRGTGGDFNDEKLFF; cdr3_nt: TGCGCCAGCAGCCAAGATCGCGGCACAGGGGGCGATTTTAATGATGAAAAACTGTTTTTT
v_call: TRBV27; clone_size: .; j_call: TRBJ2-3; d_call: TRBD2; cdr3_aa: CASSLLAGVDTQYF; cdr3_nt: TGTGCCAGCAGCCTACTAGCGGGAGTAGATACGCAGTATTTT
v_call: TRBV5-5; clone_size: once; j_call: TRBJ1-2; d_call: TRBD1; cdr3_aa: CASSGLTGEDYGYTF; cdr3_nt: TGTGCCAGCAGCGGGTTGACAGGGGAAGACTATGGCTACACCTTC
v_call: TRBV6-6; clone_size: .; j_call: TRBJ1-1; d_call: .; cdr3_aa: CASSYSWDLISTEAFF; cdr3_nt: TGTGCCAGCAGTTACTCGTGGGACCTAATCTCCACTGAAGCTTTCTTT
v_call: TRBV6-2/TRBV6-3; clone_size: once; j_call: TRBJ2-7; d_call: TRBD1; cdr3_aa: CASSTTRQGSYEQYF; cdr3_nt: TGTGCCAGCAGCACCACCAGACAGGGGTCCTACGAGCAGTACTTC
v_call: TRBV5-4; clone_size: .; j_call: TRBJ2-1; d_call: .; cdr3_aa: CASSLGRYSYNEQFF; cdr3_nt: TGTGCCAGCAGCTTAGGCCGATACTCCTACAATGAGCAGTTCTTC
v_call: TRBV12-3/TRBV12-4; clone_size: .; j_call: TRBJ2-1; d_call: TRBD2; cdr3_aa: CASSTVGGTSGNNEQFF; cdr3_nt: TGTGCCAGCAGTACCGTTGGGGGGACTAGCGGGAACAATGAGCAGTTCTTC
v_call: TRBV11-2; clone_size: .; j_call: TRBJ2-7; d_call: .; cdr3_aa: CASSLRDSFYEQYF; cdr3_nt: TGTGCCAGCAGCCTCCGGGACTCCTTCTACGAGCAGTACTTC
v_call: TRBV4-3; clone_size: .; j_call: TRBJ1-5; d_call: .; cdr3_aa: CASSQGLLNSNQPQHF; cdr3_nt: TGCGCCAGCAGCCAAGGACTCCTGAATAGCAATCAGCCCCAGCATTTT
v_call: TRBV4-1; clone_size: .; j_call: TRBJ1-1; d_call: .; cdr3_aa: CASSQDSLRENTEAFF; cdr3_nt: TGCGCCAGCAGCCAAGATTCCCTTCGGGAGAACACTGAAGCTTTCTTT
v_call: TRBV30; clone_size: once; j_call: TRBJ1-5; d_call: .; cdr3_aa: CAWRAGLGHQPQHF; cdr3_nt: TGTGCCTGGAGAGCGGGATTGGGGCATCAGCCCCAGCATTTT
v_call: TRBV19; clone_size: .; j_call: TRBJ2-3; d_call: TRBD1; cdr3_aa: CASSITQGADTQYF; cdr3_nt: TGTGCCAGTAGTATAACACAGGGGGCGGATACGCAGTATTTT
v_call: TRBV2; clone_size: .; j_call: TRBJ2-1; d_call: TRBD2; cdr3_aa: CASKEEREKWNEQFF; cdr3_nt: TGTGCCAGCAAGGAAGAGCGGGAGAAATGGAATGAGCAGTTCTTC
v_call: TRBV7-9; clone_size: .; j_call: TRBJ2-1; d_call: .; cdr3_aa: CASSLAISRYNEQFF; cdr3_nt: TGTGCCAGCAGCTTAGCGATTTCCAGGTACAATGAGCAGTTCTTC
v_call: TRBV28; clone_size: .; j_call: TRBJ1-1; d_call: .; cdr3_aa: CASSPLYRVQHTEAFF; cdr3_nt: TGTGCCAGCAGTCCTCTTTACAGGGTACAACACACTGAAGCTTTCTTT
v_call: TRBV2; clone_size: .; j_call: TRBJ1-5; d_call: TRBD1; cdr3_aa: CASSDQGDQPQHF; cdr3_nt: TGTGCCAGCAGTGACCAGGGGGATCAGCCCCAGCATTTT
v_call: TRBV7-2; clone_size: .; j_call: TRBJ1-3; d_call: .; cdr3_aa: CASSPAGGLSSGNTIYF; cdr3_nt: TGTGCCAGCAGCCCGGCGGGCGGATTAAGCTCTGGAAACACCATATATTTT
v_call: TRBV25-1; clone_size: .; j_call: TRBJ1-1; d_call: .; cdr3_aa: CASSVTGLNTEAFF; cdr3_nt: TGTGCCAGCAGTGTTACAGGGTTGAACACTGAAGCTTTCTTT
v_call: TRBV4-1; clone_size: .; j_call: TRBJ2-7; d_call: TRBD2; cdr3_aa: CASSQDFGAGTYEQYF; cdr3_nt: TGCGCCAGCAGCCAAGATTTCGGAGCGGGAACTTACGAGCAGTACTTC
v_call: TRBV4-1; clone_size: .; j_call: TRBJ1-2; d_call: .; cdr3_aa: CASSQGAGYGYTF; cdr3_nt: TGCGCCAGCAGCCAGGGGGCTGGGTATGGCTACACCTTC
v_call: TRBV6-4; clone_size: .; j_call: TRBJ2-1; d_call: TRBD2; cdr3_aa: CASSGSRVAGTSGYNEQFF; cdr3_nt: TGTGCCAGCAGTGGCTCGAGAGTAGCGGGGACTAGCGGGTACAATGAGCAGTTCTTC
v_call: TRBV4-1; clone_size: .; j_call: TRBJ2-1; d_call: .; cdr3_aa: CASSQAVADNEQFF; cdr3_nt: TGCGCCAGCAGCCAAGCGGTAGCCGACAATGAGCAGTTCTTC
v_call: TRBV7-9; clone_size: many; j_call: TRBJ2-7; d_call: TRBD2; cdr3_aa: CASSPGLAGYEQYF; cdr3_nt: TGTGCCAGCAGCCCGGGACTAGCGGGTTACGAGCAGTACTTC
v_call: TRBV19; clone_size: few; j_call: TRBJ2-7; d_call: TRBD2; cdr3_aa: CASSIRAGDGDEQYF; cdr3_nt: TGTGCCAGTAGTATAAGAGCGGGAGATGGAGACGAGCAGTACTTC
v_call: TRBV28; clone_size: once; j_call: TRBJ2-1; d_call: .; cdr3_aa: CASRPWEGAHNEQFF; cdr3_nt: TGTGCCAGCAGACCCTGGGAGGGGGCACACAATGAGCAGTTCTTC
v_call: TRBV7-8; clone_size: .; j_call: TRBJ2-1; d_call: TRBD2; cdr3_aa: CASSYLTADLTAGDDNEQFF; cdr3_nt: TGTGCCAGCAGCTATCTCACAGCGGACCTCACAGCGGGAGACGACAATGAGCAGTTCTTC
v_call: TRBV4-3; clone_size: .; j_call: TRBJ2-1; d_call: .; cdr3_aa: CASSQDMSPGRSSPWDEQFF; cdr3_nt: TGCGCCAGCAGCCAAGACATGTCACCGGGACGGAGTTCCCCTTGGGATGAGCAGTTCTTC
v_call: TRBV18; clone_size: .; j_call: TRBJ2-1; d_call: .; cdr3_aa: CASSPPLQGPNEQFF; cdr3_nt: TGTGCCAGCTCACCACCGTTACAGGGTCCAAATGAGCAGTTCTTC
v_call: TRBV10-2; clone_size: .; j_call: TRBJ2-2; d_call: .; cdr3_aa: CASSESAAGELFF; cdr3_nt: TGCGCCAGCAGTGAGTCGGCCGCCGGGGAGCTGTTTTTT
v_call: TRBV19; clone_size: .; j_call: TRBJ1-3; d_call: .; cdr3_aa: CASSMVSSSGNTIYF; cdr3_nt: TGTGCCAGTAGTATGGTCAGCAGCTCTGGAAACACCATATATTTT
v_call: TRBV27; clone_size: .; j_call: TRBJ1-4; d_call: .; cdr3_aa: CASSSASTGRAEKLFF; cdr3_nt: TGTGCCAGCAGTTCCGCCTCAACAGGGAGGGCTGAAAAACTGTTTTTT
v_call: TRBV14; clone_size: .; j_call: TRBJ2-7; d_call: TRBD2; cdr3_aa: CASSPPGGRVYEQYF; cdr3_nt: TGTGCCAGCAGCCCGCCGGGCGGGAGAGTTTACGAGCAGTACTTC
v_call: TRBV5-6; clone_size: .; j_call: TRBJ2-1; d_call: .; cdr3_aa: CASSYGGAANEQFF; cdr3_nt: TGTGCCAGCAGCTACGGAGGGGCTGCCAATGAGCAGTTCTTC
v_call: TRBV5-6; clone_size: .; j_call: TRBJ1-5; d_call: TRBD1; cdr3_aa: CASSYGTAIQPQHF; cdr3_nt: TGTGCCAGCAGCTATGGGACAGCAATTCAGCCCCAGCATTTT
v_call: TRBV27; clone_size: .; j_call: TRBJ1-5; d_call: TRBD1; cdr3_aa: CASSLRTGGSAQHF; cdr3_nt: TGTGCCAGCAGTTTAAGGACAGGGGGCTCGGCCCAGCATTTT
v_call: TRBV6-2/TRBV6-3; clone_size: .; j_call: TRBJ2-5; d_call: TRBD2; cdr3_aa: CASSYSASGMVETQYF; cdr3_nt: TGTGCCAGCAGTTACTCAGCTAGCGGCATGGTAGAGACCCAGTACTTC
v_call: TRBV12-3/TRBV12-4; clone_size: .; j_call: TRBJ2-7; d_call: .; cdr3_aa: CASNLLGGYEQYF; cdr3_nt: TGTGCCAGCAACTTGTTAGGTGGCTACGAGCAGTACTTC